This TCR beta chain emerged from a study of cytomegalovirus exposure and HLA in healthy donors. The CDR3 extends over 15 amino acids. Trimming left V 3 bases short and J 8 bases short, with 17 bases between. Germline assignment: CDR1 MGHRA and CDR2 YSYEKL. Whole-study results and caveats: The study had only CMV serostatus as immune exposure information.

With respect to this clone: Its antigen is not identified.

The PCR ran on 60 Vbeta and 13 Jbeta primers. Profiled with immunoSEQ multiplex PCR; TCRdb holds only in-frame clones, not every one. The table lists fewer than 80,000 clones, about 74% of them singletons. The specimen sequenced was PBMCs. This chain joins TRBV4-1 and TRBJ2-1; possible D gene TRBD1, 6 bases. The source is an older woman in good health and CMV-seropositive. The CDR3 spells CASSHRTDSGDEQFF. DNA of the CDR3: TGCGCCAGCAGCCATAGGACGGACAGTGGTGATGAGCAGTTCTTC.